What follows describes a single T cell receptor beta chain. Antigen unknown. This sample is drawn from a study of T cells in localized non-small cell lung cancer. The protocol was immunoSEQ multiplex PCR, while the TCRdb copy is restricted to in-frame clones and leaves out a portion. The sample lists 70,000 or so clones, roughly 83% occurring once. General study findings and limits: Median about 56 top-100 tumor clones were shared with paired adjacent lung. Highest T cell clonality was seen in uninvolved adjacent lung, surpassing that measured in tumor. As only one tumor region underwent sequencing, heterogeneity remains possible.

The CDR3 contains 15 residues. CDR1 and CDR2 from the germline V gene are SNHLY and FYNNEI. The V end lost 3 bases, the J end lost 4 bases, and 13 bases lay between the germline ends. The chain recombines TRBV2 with TRBJ1-3; D is unclear. This TCR was sampled from a female donor over 55 with stage I lung adenocarcinoma. The sequenced sample was peripheral blood, obtained before any cancer treatment. The chain's CDR3 is CASSEARSGGNTIYF. The CDR3, as DNA: TGTGCCAGCAGTGAGGCGCGGTCCGGGGGAAACACCATATATTTT.